These T cell receptor beta chains were read from a single sample in a study of blood T cell repertoires in COVID-19. TCRdb's table, derived via immunoSEQ multiplex PCR, lists solely in-frame clones and lacks some. The repertoire holds 70,000 to 90,000 clones, with approximately 79% as singletons. The sample was peripheral blood. The receptors were sampled from a human donor with acute or convalescent COVID-19. The donor label of this sample is uncertain. The conserved cysteine and the conserved F or W are not part of the CDR3 here. Fields, in order: J gene, V gene, CDR3 protein.

>TRBJ2-5|TRBV11-3
ASSQSDLRETQY
>TRBJ1-2|TRBV10-3
AISEIRDRGAYGYT
>TRBJ2-5|TRBV19
ASRSSGTQETQY
>TRBJ1-2|TRBV30
AWSVSFLGAGYT
>TRBJ2-1|TRBV19
ASRDTGINEQF
>TRBJ2-7|TRBV3-1/TRBV3-2
ASSQGQRLSGVRNEQY
>TRBJ1-2|TRBV3-1/TRBV3-2
ASSQGFGTNYGYT
>TRBJ1-3|TRBV3-1/TRBV3-2
ASTGGNTIY
>TRBJ2-1|TRBV7-2
ASSRGTSEQF
>TRBJ2-1|TRBV18
ASSSGQGSYNEQF
>TRBJ2-1|TRBV19
ASSGAGGSYNEQF
>TRBJ2-2|TRBV10-3
AIGHEGGGTGELF
>TRBJ2-2|TRBV9
ASSVTGNSGELF
>TRBJ1-5|TRBV18
ASSRAGSSNQPQH
>TRBJ1-1|TRBV19
ASEGTGGTF
>TRBJ1-5|TRBV12-5
ASGSGDQPQH
>TRBJ2-5|TRBV7-9
ASRWAGETQY
>TRBJ1-3|TRBV6-5
ASRNQGSGNTIY
>TRBJ2-1|TRBV2
ASSVRNEQF
>TRBJ1-5|TRBV27
ASPTGDQPQH
>TRBJ2-3|TRBV2
ASSRSRGGLTDTQY
>TRBJ2-3|TRBV27
ASRGRTGRSTDTQY
>TRBJ1-2|TRBV11-2
ASTKAGNYGYT
>TRBJ1-2|TRBV14
ASSPLAGRGYT
>TRBJ2-1|TRBV21-1
KRPLAVYNEQF
>TRBJ2-1|TRBV13
ASSLGEGPDEQF
>TRBJ2-1|TRBV10-3
AISEPGLAGGSSYNEQF
>TRBJ2-7|TRBV6-5
ASCRDRVLNEQY
>TRBJ2-1|TRBV7-2
ASSLSGQGAQGEQF
>TRBJ2-1|TRBV18
ASSLSSGGRNEQF
>TRBJ2-6|TRBV12-3/TRBV12-4
AGGISGANVLT
>TRBJ2-5|TRBV7-2
ASSTPGLAGQETQY
>TRBJ1-2|TRBV5-1
ASSLRGGDGYT
>TRBJ1-5|TRBV7-2
ASSQTSGNQPQH
>TRBJ2-7|TRBV4-2
ASSQETSGRAEQY
>TRBJ2-5|TRBV5-1
ASAWGTGSQETQY
>TRBJ2-4|TRBV19
ASSTRDRNIQY
>TRBJ2-1|TRBV2
ASRETSGGAQF
>TRBJ1-6|TRBV28
ASTPSNSPLH
>TRBJ2-5|TRBV2
ASRDTAFQETQY
>TRBJ1-2|TRBV9
ASSVGPTGKDGYT
>TRBJ2-1|TRBV10-3
AISGASGSTVNEQF
>TRBJ1-2|TRBV2
ASSGHPINYGYT
>TRBJ1-5|TRBV7-8
ASSTDLQGPYQPQH
>TRBJ2-5|TRBV6-2/TRBV6-3
ASSYLAGGRETQY
>TRBJ2-2|TRBV24-1
ATSDSPGAGELF
>TRBJ1-1|TRBV7-8
ASSLVDRANTEAF
>TRBJ2-2|TRBV5-6
ASSPPWASGTTGELF
>TRBJ1-2|TRBV15
ATSDRGYGYT
>TRBJ1-2|TRBV7-8
ASRGWEGYGYT
>TRBJ1-2|TRBV12-3/TRBV12-4
ASSLKGANGYT
>TRBJ2-5|TRBV7-2
ASSATSARAETQY
>TRBJ2-1|TRBV30
AWSVGQGDEQF
>TRBJ1-1|TRBV5-4
ASSAGQGMSTEAF
>TRBJ1-5|TRBV19
ASERVGQGDQPQH
>TRBJ1-2|TRBV5-1
ASSLETGLYGYT